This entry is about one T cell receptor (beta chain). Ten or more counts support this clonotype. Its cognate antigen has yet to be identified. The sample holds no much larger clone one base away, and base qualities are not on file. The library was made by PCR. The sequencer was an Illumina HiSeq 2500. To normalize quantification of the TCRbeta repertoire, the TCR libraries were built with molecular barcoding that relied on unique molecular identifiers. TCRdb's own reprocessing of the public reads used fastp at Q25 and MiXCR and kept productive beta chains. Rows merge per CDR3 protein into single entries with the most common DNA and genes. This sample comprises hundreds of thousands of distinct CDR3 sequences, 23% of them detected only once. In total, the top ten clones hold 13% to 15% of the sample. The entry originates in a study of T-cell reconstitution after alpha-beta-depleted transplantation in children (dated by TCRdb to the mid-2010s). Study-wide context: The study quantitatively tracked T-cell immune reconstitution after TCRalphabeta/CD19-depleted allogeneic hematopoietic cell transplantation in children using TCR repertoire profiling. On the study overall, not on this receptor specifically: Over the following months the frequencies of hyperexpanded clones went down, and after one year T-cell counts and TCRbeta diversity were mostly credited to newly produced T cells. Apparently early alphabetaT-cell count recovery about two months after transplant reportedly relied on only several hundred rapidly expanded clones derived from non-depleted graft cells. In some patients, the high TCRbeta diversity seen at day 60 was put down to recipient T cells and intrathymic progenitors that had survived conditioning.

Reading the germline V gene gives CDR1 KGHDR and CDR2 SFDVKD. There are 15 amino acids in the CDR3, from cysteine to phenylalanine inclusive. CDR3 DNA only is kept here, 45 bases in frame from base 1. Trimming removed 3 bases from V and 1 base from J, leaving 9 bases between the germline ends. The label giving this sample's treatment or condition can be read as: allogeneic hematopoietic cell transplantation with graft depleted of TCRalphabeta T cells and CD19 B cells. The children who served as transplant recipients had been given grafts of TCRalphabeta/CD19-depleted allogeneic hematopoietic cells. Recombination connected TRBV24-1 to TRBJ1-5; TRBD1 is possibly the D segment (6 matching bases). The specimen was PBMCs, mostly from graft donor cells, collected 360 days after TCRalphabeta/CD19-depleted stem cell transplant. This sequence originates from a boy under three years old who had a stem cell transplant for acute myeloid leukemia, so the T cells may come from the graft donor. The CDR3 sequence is CATSDAGVSNQPQHF. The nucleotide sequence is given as TGTGCCACCAGTGATGCAGGGGTGAGCAATCAGCCCCAGCATTTT.